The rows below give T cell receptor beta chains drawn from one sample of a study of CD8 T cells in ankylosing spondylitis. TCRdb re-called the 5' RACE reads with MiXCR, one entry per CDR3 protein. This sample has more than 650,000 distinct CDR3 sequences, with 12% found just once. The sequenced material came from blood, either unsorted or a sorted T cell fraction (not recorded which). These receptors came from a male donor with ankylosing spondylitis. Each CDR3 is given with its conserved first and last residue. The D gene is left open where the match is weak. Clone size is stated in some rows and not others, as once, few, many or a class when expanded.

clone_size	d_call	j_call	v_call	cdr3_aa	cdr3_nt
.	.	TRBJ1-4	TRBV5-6	CASSPGPNEKLFF	TGTGCCAGCAGCCCCGGCCCGAATGAAAAACTGTTTTTT
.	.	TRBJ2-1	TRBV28	CASSFGREQFF	TGTGCCAGCAGTTTCGGGCGGGAGCAGTTCTTC
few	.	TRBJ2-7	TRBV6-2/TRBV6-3	CASSPHGLVTYEQYF	TGTGCCAGCAGTCCCCACGGACTGGTGACCTACGAGCAGTACTTC
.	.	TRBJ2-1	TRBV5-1	CASRDSMGNEQFF	TGCGCCAGCAGAGACAGTATGGGGAATGAGCAGTTCTTC
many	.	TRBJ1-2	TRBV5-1	CASSLQGFYTF	TGCGCCAGCAGCTTGCAGGGGTTCTACACCTTC
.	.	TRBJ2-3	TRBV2	CASKEQGLSTDTQYF	TGTGCCAGCAAGGAACAGGGACTTAGCACAGATACGCAGTATTTT
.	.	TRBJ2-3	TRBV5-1	CASSPPTGDEYF	TGCGCCAGCAGCCCCCCGACAGGAGATGAGTATTTT
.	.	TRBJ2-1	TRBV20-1	CSARDALRETFNEQFF	TGCAGTGCTAGAGACGCCCTAAGGGAGACCTTCAATGAGCAGTTCTTC
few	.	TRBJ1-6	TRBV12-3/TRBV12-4	CASSSARIDPSPLHF	TGTGCCAGCAGTTCAGCCCGAATAGATCCCTCACCCCTCCACTTT
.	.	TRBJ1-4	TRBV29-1	CSARRGVYEKLFF	TGCAGCGCCCGAAGGGGAGTTTATGAAAAACTGTTTTTT
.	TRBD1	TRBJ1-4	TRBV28	CASSEPGQGLEKLFF	TGTGCCAGCAGTGAGCCGGGACAGGGTTTGGAAAAACTGTTTTTT
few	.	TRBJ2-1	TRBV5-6	CASSFAAEQFF	TGTGCCAGCAGCTTCGCGGCTGAGCAGTTCTTC
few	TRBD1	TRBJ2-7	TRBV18	CASSPDRALYEQYF	TGTGCCAGCTCACCCGACAGGGCCCTCTACGAGCAGTACTTC
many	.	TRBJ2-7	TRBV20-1	CSASPSAAYEQYF	TGCAGTGCTTCCCCTAGCGCAGCCTACGAGCAGTACTTC
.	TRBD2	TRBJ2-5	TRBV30	CDWSGLAVETQYF	TGTGACTGGAGTGGACTAGCGGTAGAGACCCAGTACTTC
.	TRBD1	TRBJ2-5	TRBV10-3	CAIGTGGWGTQYF	TGTGCCATCGGGACAGGGGGCTGGGGGACCCAGTACTTC
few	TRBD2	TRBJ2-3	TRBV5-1	CASSTSRGSSGTDTQYF	TGCGCCAGCAGCACCTCCCGCGGGAGTTCGGGCACAGATACGCAGTATTTT
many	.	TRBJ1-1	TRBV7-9	CASSAGYSEAFF	TGTGCCAGCAGCGCGGGGTACTCTGAAGCTTTCTTT
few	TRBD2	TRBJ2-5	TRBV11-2	CASSSGGGRLQETQYF	TGTGCCAGCAGCTCCGGGGGGGGCCGACTCCAAGAGACCCAGTACTTC
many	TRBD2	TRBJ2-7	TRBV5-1	CASSFGLAGGYEQYF	TGCGCCAGCAGCTTTGGACTAGCGGGGGGTTACGAGCAGTACTTC